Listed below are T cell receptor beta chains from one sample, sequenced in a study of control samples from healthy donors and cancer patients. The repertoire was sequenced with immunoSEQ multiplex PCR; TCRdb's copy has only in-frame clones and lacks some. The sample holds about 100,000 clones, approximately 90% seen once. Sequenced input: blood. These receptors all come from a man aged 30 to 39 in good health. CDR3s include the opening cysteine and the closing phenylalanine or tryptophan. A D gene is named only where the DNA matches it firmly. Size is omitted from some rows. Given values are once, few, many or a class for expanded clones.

CDR3nt: TGTGCCAGCAGTGACTCCGGGACAGGGGGCTACAATGAGCAGTTCTTC
CDR3aa: CASSDSGTGGYNEQFF
abundance: -
d_gene: TRBD1
v_gene: TRBV6-4
j_gene: TRBJ2-1

CDR3nt: TGTGCTAGTGGGACGGTCGGGAACACTGAAGCTTTCTTT
CDR3aa: CASGTVGNTEAFF
abundance: -
d_gene: -
v_gene: TRBV12-5
j_gene: TRBJ1-1

CDR3nt: TGTGCCAGCAGGCGGACAGGGGTCTACGAGCAGTACTTC
CDR3aa: CASRRTGVYEQYF
abundance: -
d_gene: TRBD1
v_gene: TRBV6-5
j_gene: TRBJ2-7

CDR3nt: TGTGCCAGCAGTCCGGACATACGTGGCACTGAAGCTTTCTTT
CDR3aa: CASSPDIRGTEAFF
abundance: -
d_gene: -
v_gene: TRBV27
j_gene: TRBJ1-1

CDR3nt: TGTGCCACCAGTGACCCCACGGCGACAGGGGGCCCTGGCTACACCTTC
CDR3aa: CATSDPTATGGPGYTF
abundance: -
d_gene: TRBD1
v_gene: TRBV24-1
j_gene: TRBJ1-2

CDR3nt: TGTGCCAGCAGTGGCCAAGGGGTCATGAACACTGAAGCTTTCTTT
CDR3aa: CASSGQGVMNTEAFF
abundance: -
d_gene: -
v_gene: TRBV2
j_gene: TRBJ1-1

CDR3nt: TGTGCCAGCACCACCTCTCGACAGAACCCAGCCACTGAAGCTTTCTTT
CDR3aa: CASTTSRQNPATEAFF
abundance: once
d_gene: -
v_gene: TRBV27
j_gene: TRBJ1-1

CDR3nt: TGTGCCAGCAGCGAGGGACTAGCGGGAGCAAATGAGCAGTTCTTC
CDR3aa: CASSEGLAGANEQFF
abundance: -
d_gene: TRBD2
v_gene: TRBV9
j_gene: TRBJ2-1

CDR3nt: TGTGCCACCAGCGGAATGGCGGGAGGGGGATTCTATGGCTACACCTTC
CDR3aa: CATSGMAGGGFYGYTF
abundance: -
d_gene: -
v_gene: TRBV15
j_gene: TRBJ1-2

CDR3nt: TGTGCCAGTAGTACGGGGACTAGCGGGTCAGCGGATACGCAGTATTTT
CDR3aa: CASSTGTSGSADTQYF
abundance: -
d_gene: TRBD2
v_gene: TRBV19
j_gene: TRBJ2-3

CDR3nt: TGTGCCAGCAGTTACTCCTTCAATGGACCTAATGAAAAACTGTTTTTT
CDR3aa: CASSYSFNGPNEKLFF
abundance: -
d_gene: -
v_gene: TRBV6-5
j_gene: TRBJ1-4

CDR3nt: TGTGCCAGTAGCAACGGACACTCCGCGAACACTGAAGCTTTCTTT
CDR3aa: CASSNGHSANTEAFF
abundance: -
d_gene: -
v_gene: TRBV19
j_gene: TRBJ1-1

CDR3nt: TGTGCCAGCAGTTACTCGGCAGCCCTTTCTGGCTACACCTTC
CDR3aa: CASSYSAALSGYTF
abundance: -
d_gene: -
v_gene: TRBV6-5
j_gene: TRBJ1-2

CDR3nt: TGTGCCAGCAGCCTCCAGGTCAGGGTGAACACTGAAGCTTTCTTT
CDR3aa: CASSLQVRVNTEAFF
abundance: -
d_gene: -
v_gene: TRBV6-6
j_gene: TRBJ1-1

CDR3nt: TGTGCCAGCTCACCCAGGCAGGTGGAAGAGACCCAGTACTTC
CDR3aa: CASSPRQVEETQYF
abundance: -
d_gene: -
v_gene: TRBV18
j_gene: TRBJ2-5

CDR3nt: TGTGCCAGCAGTGAAACAGGGACAGATACGCAGTATTTT
CDR3aa: CASSETGTDTQYF
abundance: few
d_gene: -
v_gene: TRBV6-4
j_gene: TRBJ2-3

CDR3nt: TGTGCCAGCAGTTCCCTATCCACAGGGAGCAATCAGCCCCAGCATTTT
CDR3aa: CASSSLSTGSNQPQHF
abundance: few
d_gene: -
v_gene: TRBV27
j_gene: TRBJ1-5

CDR3nt: TGTGCCAGCAGCTTAGTAGTGGGGGCCTTCTATGGCTACACCTTC
CDR3aa: CASSLVVGAFYGYTF
abundance: -
d_gene: -
v_gene: TRBV7-8
j_gene: TRBJ1-2

CDR3nt: TGTGCCAGCAGCCAACGACTCAGACAGGGGCCACGCCAGAGAAACATTCAGTACTTC
CDR3aa: CASSQRLRQGPRQRNIQYF
abundance: -
d_gene: TRBD1
v_gene: TRBV3-1/TRBV3-2
j_gene: TRBJ2-4

CDR3nt: TGTGCCAGCACCTTAGACGGCTACTATGGCTACACCTTC
CDR3aa: CASTLDGYYGYTF
abundance: -
d_gene: -
v_gene: TRBV6-6
j_gene: TRBJ1-2

CDR3nt: TGTGCCAGCAGCTTTTCCGGGGGCCTTAGCACAGATACGCAGTATTTT
CDR3aa: CASSFSGGLSTDTQYF
abundance: -
d_gene: -
v_gene: TRBV7-9
j_gene: TRBJ2-3

CDR3nt: TGTGCCAGGATCCGGGACAAGAGGGTCACTGAAGCTTTCTTT
CDR3aa: CARIRDKRVTEAFF
abundance: -
d_gene: -
v_gene: TRBV19
j_gene: TRBJ1-1

CDR3nt: TGTGCCAGCAGTTCCAGGACTAACAATGAGCAGTTCTTC
CDR3aa: CASSSRTNNEQFF
abundance: -
d_gene: -
v_gene: TRBV12-3/TRBV12-4
j_gene: TRBJ2-1

CDR3nt: TGTGCCAGCAGCTACAAATCTACAGGGGCGGACTACGAGCAGTACTTC
CDR3aa: CASSYKSTGADYEQYF
abundance: -
d_gene: TRBD1
v_gene: TRBV13
j_gene: TRBJ2-7

CDR3nt: TGTGCCAGCAGCACCCGGGTGGGGTCACCCCTCCACTTT
CDR3aa: CASSTRVGSPLHF
abundance: -
d_gene: -
v_gene: TRBV9
j_gene: TRBJ1-6

CDR3nt: TGTGCCTGGAGTTCCCAGACACCAAACACTGAAGCTTTCTTT
CDR3aa: CAWSSQTPNTEAFF
abundance: once
d_gene: -
v_gene: TRBV30
j_gene: TRBJ1-1

CDR3nt: TGTGCCAGCAGCTGGCGAGTGGCAGCGCGCTACGAGCAGTACTTC
CDR3aa: CASSWRVAARYEQYF
abundance: -
d_gene: -
v_gene: TRBV11-3
j_gene: TRBJ2-7

CDR3nt: TGTGCCAGCATACCTAGGACGGTCGTTTTCCATGGCTACACCTTC
CDR3aa: CASIPRTVVFHGYTF
abundance: -
d_gene: -
v_gene: TRBV7-8
j_gene: TRBJ1-2

CDR3nt: TGTGCCAGCAGTTATGAGGGTTGGGGAGCCAAAAACATTCAGTACTTC
CDR3aa: CASSYEGWGAKNIQYF
abundance: -
d_gene: -
v_gene: TRBV6-5
j_gene: TRBJ2-4

CDR3nt: TGTGCCAGCAGCTCGGGGGTGTTT
CDR3aa: CASSSGVF
abundance: few
d_gene: -
v_gene: TRBV7-9
j_gene: TRBJ1-3

CDR3nt: TGTGCCAGCAGCTTTCCGGGACAGGGGAACACTGAAGCTTTCTTT
CDR3aa: CASSFPGQGNTEAFF
abundance: -
d_gene: TRBD1
v_gene: TRBV6-6
j_gene: TRBJ1-1

CDR3nt: TGCGCCAGCAGCTTTTCCACAGGGGACCAAAATGGCTACACCTTC
CDR3aa: CASSFSTGDQNGYTF
abundance: -
d_gene: TRBD1
v_gene: TRBV5-1
j_gene: TRBJ1-2

CDR3nt: TGTGCCAGCATCAGGGACACTTCCAATCAGCCCCAGCATTTT
CDR3aa: CASIRDTSNQPQHF
abundance: -
d_gene: -
v_gene: TRBV2
j_gene: TRBJ1-5

CDR3nt: TGCGCCAGCAGCCTCGAGACAGGGAAGGAGACCCAGTACTTC
CDR3aa: CASSLETGKETQYF
abundance: -
d_gene: TRBD1
v_gene: TRBV4-3
j_gene: TRBJ2-5

CDR3nt: TGTGCCAGCAGTCAAACGCAGAAAGAAGCTTTCTTT
CDR3aa: CASSQTQKEAFF
abundance: -
d_gene: -
v_gene: TRBV27
j_gene: TRBJ1-1

CDR3nt: TGTGCCAGCAGTTTCTCTCAGGGACAGGGGGCCGGTGGCTACACCTTC
CDR3aa: CASSFSQGQGAGGYTF
abundance: -
d_gene: TRBD1
v_gene: TRBV6-5
j_gene: TRBJ1-2

CDR3nt: TGTGCCAGCAGCCAAGGGGTATCGCTAGACTACGAGCAGTACTTC
CDR3aa: CASSQGVSLDYEQYF
abundance: few
d_gene: -
v_gene: TRBV4-2
j_gene: TRBJ2-7

CDR3nt: TGTGCCAGCAGTGAAAACGGCGGGGCAGGGGTTGATGGCTACACCTTC
CDR3aa: CASSENGGAGVDGYTF
abundance: -
d_gene: -
v_gene: TRBV2
j_gene: TRBJ1-2

CDR3nt: TGTGCCAGCAGTGTAGATTCAGCGAACACTGAAGCTTTCTTT
CDR3aa: CASSVDSANTEAFF
abundance: -
d_gene: -
v_gene: TRBV2
j_gene: TRBJ1-1

CDR3nt: TGTGCCAGCAGTTACCCCGGGGCCACTGAAGCTTTCTTT
CDR3aa: CASSYPGATEAFF
abundance: -
d_gene: -
v_gene: TRBV6-2/TRBV6-3
j_gene: TRBJ1-1

CDR3nt: TGTGCCTGGAGTGTATCTGGGGCCAACGTCCTGACTTTC
CDR3aa: CAWSVSGANVLTF
abundance: -
d_gene: -
v_gene: TRBV30
j_gene: TRBJ2-6

CDR3nt: TGCGCCAGCAGCCAGTCCGGGGCACTTAGCACAGATACGCAGTATTTT
CDR3aa: CASSQSGALSTDTQYF
abundance: once
d_gene: -
v_gene: TRBV4-3
j_gene: TRBJ2-3

CDR3nt: TGTGCCAGTAGTACCCAGGGGGGTTTGGATCAGCCCCAGCATTTT
CDR3aa: CASSTQGGLDQPQHF
abundance: -
d_gene: TRBD1
v_gene: TRBV19
j_gene: TRBJ1-5

CDR3nt: TGCGCCAGCAGTGAGTCTTGGGCTAGCGCCGGGGAGCTGTTTTTT
CDR3aa: CASSESWASAGELFF
abundance: -
d_gene: -
v_gene: TRBV10-2
j_gene: TRBJ2-2

CDR3nt: TGTGCCAGCAGCCATAGGACAGGAACAGGCTACACCTTC
CDR3aa: CASSHRTGTGYTF
abundance: -
d_gene: TRBD1
v_gene: TRBV7-8
j_gene: TRBJ1-2

CDR3nt: TGTGCCAGCAGTGAAATTACAGGGGGCGGATCTGAAGCTTTCTTT
CDR3aa: CASSEITGGGSEAFF
abundance: -
d_gene: TRBD1
v_gene: TRBV25-1
j_gene: TRBJ1-1

CDR3nt: TGCGCCAGCAGCAGACAGGAAGGGGAAAAACTGTTTTTT
CDR3aa: CASSRQEGEKLFF
abundance: -
d_gene: -
v_gene: TRBV5-1
j_gene: TRBJ1-4

CDR3nt: TGTGCCAGCAGCTTACAAAGGGGAGATACGCAGTATTTT
CDR3aa: CASSLQRGDTQYF
abundance: -
d_gene: -
v_gene: TRBV6-4
j_gene: TRBJ2-3

CDR3nt: TGTGCCAGCAGTTCCGGTATACGGGGGCTTGAAGCTTTCTTT
CDR3aa: CASSSGIRGLEAFF
abundance: -
d_gene: -
v_gene: TRBV6-5
j_gene: TRBJ1-1

CDR3nt: TGTGCCAGCATTCTCGACGGCATTATAGGAGCTTTCTTT
CDR3aa: CASILDGIIGAFF
abundance: -
d_gene: -
v_gene: TRBV12-3/TRBV12-4
j_gene: TRBJ1-1

CDR3nt: TGTGCCAGCAGCCAAAAGGGGACTAGCGGGAGATTTGGTGAGCAGTTCTTC
CDR3aa: CASSQKGTSGRFGEQFF
abundance: -
d_gene: TRBD2
v_gene: TRBV2
j_gene: TRBJ2-1